This section outlines one T cell receptor (beta chain) sequence together with its context. These data belong to a study of shared clonotypes between healthy human individuals. Template for every sorted-subset replicate PCR totaled around 200 ng DNA, around 32,000 T cell genomes. Data came from immunoSEQ multiplex PCR; TCRdb stores just in-frame clones and leaves some out. The table records around 650,000 clones, 96% of them present only once. Selected positively for CCR7 and CD45RO-negative, naive CD8 cells excluded terminally differentiated effector memory CD45RA+ cells. This CDR3 region has 13 residues. V shed 6 bases and J 6 bases; nucleotides not matched to a gene: 5. The germline CDR1 and CDR2 sequences are MDHEN and SYDVKM.

This clonotype originated in a woman aged 25 to 39 in good health. The sample was naive CD8+ T cells sorted from blood. The chain links TRBV28 to TRBJ1-2, with 9 bases identical to TRBD1. CDR3 residues: CASREQGADGYTF. In nucleotides, the CDR3 is TGTGCCAGCAGGGAACAGGGGGCGGATGGCTACACCTTC.